This T cell receptor (beta chain) came from a study of Graves' ophthalmopathy and Graves' hyperthyroidism. The CDR3 totals 16 residues. J lost 7 bases, V lost 1 base, and 7 bases had no gene match. Germline CDR1 and CDR2: KGHDR and SFDVKD. PBMCs had their origin in fresh peripheral blood (over 8.5 ml). The sequenced template was RNA, covering the TCR beta CDR3 region. Amplification began with first-round RT-PCR using HTBI primers, then second-round multiplex PCR was performed. TCRdb independently ran MiXCR on the multiplex PCR reads; one entry per CDR3 protein. The sample includes 340,000 or so distinct CDR3 sequences, about 17% of them seen just once. This clonotype occurred many times.

The receptor comes from an adult man with Graves' ophthalmopathy. Material for sequencing was peripheral blood. The chain uses TRBV24-1 and TRBJ2-5, with 11 bases fitting TRBD2. The chain's CDR3 is CATSDFKTSGIRTQYF. DNA of the CDR3: TGTGCCACCAGTGATTTTAAGACTAGCGGGATTCGGACCCAGTACTTC.